This T cell receptor beta chain was sequenced in a study of Graves' ophthalmopathy and Graves' hyperthyroidism. For the study at large: The collection of peripheral blood took place at initial diagnosis, before any treatment. Study-wide findings and caveats: Appearing in blood as well were most expanded thyroid clonotypes above 0.001 frequency. The model reached 70.59% sensitivity and approximately 72% specificity for predicting ophthalmopathy progression.

CDR3 regions of TCR beta were amplified from RNA transcripts. After a first-round RT-PCR with HTBI primers, a second-round multiplex PCR was run. Each CDR3 protein is one row after TCRdb ran MiXCR on the multiplex PCR reads. This table holds fewer than 250,000 distinct CDR3 sequences, 25% to 30% found once. As concerns this clonotype: The antigen is unknown.

The CDR3 runs 16 residues. CDR1 and CDR2 from the germline V gene are SGHAT and FQNNGV. Trimming removed 4 bases from V and 5 bases from J; junction bases left unmatched: 10. Ophthalmopathy donors were characterized by moderate-to-severe activity, CAS of at least 3, NOSPECS of at least 4, and duration under 3 months. This chain connects TRBV11-2 to TRBJ1-5, with 8 bases matching TRBD1. Sequencing used peripheral blood. The source of this sequence is a man aged 50 or older with Graves' ophthalmopathy. CDR3 sequence (DNA): TGTGCCAGCAGCTCACACAGGACAGGGCTTTATCAGCCCCAGCATTTT. This encodes CASSSHRTGLYQPQHF.